This T cell receptor (beta chain) came from a study of CD8 T cells in Susac syndrome (dated by TCRdb to between 2017 and 2020). In terms of the full investigation: Among the sequenced Susac syndrome patients, over five had clinically active disease and under ten were in clinical remission. The study used repertoire sequencing to test whether antigen drove CD8+ T cell activation and differentiation in Susac syndrome. Susac syndrome patients were therapy-naive, on corticosteroids (some also receiving IVIg), or on IVIg alone at blood withdrawal. Points the paper makes about the study in general: The number of individuals in the TCR sequencing and HLA analysis was acknowledged as relatively small. In patients with Susac syndrome, the CD4+ T cell repertoire showed no detectable clonal expansion.

Points on this clonotype: Which antigen it targets is not known. One junction end disagrees with the germline gene, perhaps due to a read error.

Reading the germline V gene gives CDR1 SGHAT and CDR2 FQNNGV. The CDR3 runs 13 amino acids, cysteine and phenylalanine included. Only the CDR3 part of the read is kept: 39 bases, read in frame from the first base. RNA was extracted using the RNeasy kit, and about 0.45 to 1 ug of the RNA was reverse transcribed with random hexamers. The immunoSEQ multiplex PCR assay, covering 54 Vbeta and 13 Jbeta segments, was used to amplify TCR beta CDR3 regions. Bias from PCR amplification was corrected by using a synthetic template baseline for primer optimization and for computational correction. As for the authors' bioinformatics: Reads were annotated to V, D and J genes per IMGT and analyzed with immunoSEQ Analyzer, keeping only productive sequences. Clonality was computed as one minus Shannon entropy normalized by log2 of the number of productive unique sequences. Public and private clones were assessed among the 100 most prevalent clones of each patient and control. Susac-specific clones were defined as absent from healthy and MS cohorts, over a thousand published viral clones and other ImmuneACCESS disease sequences. TCRdb's own reprocessing of the public reads used fastp at Q25 and MiXCR and kept productive beta chains. When rows share a CDR3 protein, they turn into one entry using the most common DNA and genes. The V and J calls, along with clone size, are taken from TCRdb and not from the paper's own processing. Counted in this sample were tens of thousands of distinct CDR3 sequences; about 92% of them appeared once. The ten top clones hold roughly 0.15% of the sample.

Peripheral blood CD8+ and CD4+ T cells from healthy donors, Susac syndrome patients and multiple sclerosis patients were profiled using high-throughput TCR beta sequencing. The Susac syndrome patients fulfilled recently defined diagnostic criteria for either definite or probable disease. CD8+ TEMRA cells were enriched by FACS, while bulk CD8+ and CD4+ T cells were purified by magnetic negative isolation. Blood was collected in EDTA tubes and processed within 24 hours, with PBMCs isolated through density gradient centrifugation. PBMCs intended for TCR sequencing were frozen in liquid nitrogen and were later thawed in a 37 degrees C water bath. The sorted or isolated CD4+, CD8+ and CD8+ TEMRA cells had a purity of 90% or higher.

The sequenced sample consisted of CD4+ T cells from PBMCs. Recombination joined TRBV11-2 with TRBJ2-7, with the D gene not clear enough to name. This TCR derives from a human donor with Susac syndrome. The nucleotide sequence is given as TGTGCCAGCAGCTTAGGTAGGGCCTATGAGCAGTACTTC. This gives the protein CASSLGRAYEQYF.